This record concerns one T cell receptor (beta chain) sequence. Its matching antigen is unknown. This record belongs to a study of T cell responses to AZD1222 COVID-19 vaccine. The study's findings and limits: When two AZD1222 doses had been given, Spike-specific TCR breadth and depth rose.

This CDR3 comprises 14 residues. Germline V gene data show CDR1 as LNHNV and CDR2 as YYDKDF (reference sequence). The junction had 7 bases not matched to a gene; V was cut back by 9 bases and J by 6 bases. Measured with immunoSEQ multiplex PCR; TCRdb has only the in-frame clones, and not every one. The data contain about 130,000 clones, 93% of them singletons. The TCR sequence derives from an adult in good health. This chain links TRBV15 with TRBJ1-6; TRBD1 agrees at 8 bases. The material sequenced was peripheral blood, taken on day 0 of AZD1222 vaccination. CDR3 DNA sequence: TGTGCCACGAGGGACAGGACAAGTAATTCACCCCTCCACTTT. Translation gives CATRDRTSNSPLHF.